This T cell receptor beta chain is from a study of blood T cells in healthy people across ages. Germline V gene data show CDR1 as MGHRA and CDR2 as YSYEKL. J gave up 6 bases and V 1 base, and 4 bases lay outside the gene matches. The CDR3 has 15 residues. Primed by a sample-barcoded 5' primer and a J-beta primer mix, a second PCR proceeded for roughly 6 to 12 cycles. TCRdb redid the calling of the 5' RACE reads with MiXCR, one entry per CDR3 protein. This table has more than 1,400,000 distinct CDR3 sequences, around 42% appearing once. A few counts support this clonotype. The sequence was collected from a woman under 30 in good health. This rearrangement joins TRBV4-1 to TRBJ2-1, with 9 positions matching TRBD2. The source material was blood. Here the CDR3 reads CASSQVLAGFNEQFF. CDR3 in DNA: TGCGCCAGCAGCCAAGTGCTAGCGGGATTCAATGAGCAGTTCTTC.